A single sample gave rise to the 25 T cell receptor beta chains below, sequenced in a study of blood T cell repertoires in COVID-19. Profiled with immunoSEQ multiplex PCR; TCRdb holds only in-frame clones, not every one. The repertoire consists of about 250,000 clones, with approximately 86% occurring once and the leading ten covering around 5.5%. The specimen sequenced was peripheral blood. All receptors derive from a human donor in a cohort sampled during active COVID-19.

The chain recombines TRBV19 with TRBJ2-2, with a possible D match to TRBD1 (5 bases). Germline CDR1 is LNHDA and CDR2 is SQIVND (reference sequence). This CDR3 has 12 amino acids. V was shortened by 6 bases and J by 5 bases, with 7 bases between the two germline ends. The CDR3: CASSRQTGELFF. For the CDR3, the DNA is TGTGCCAGTAGCCGACAGACCGGGGAGCTGTTTTTT.

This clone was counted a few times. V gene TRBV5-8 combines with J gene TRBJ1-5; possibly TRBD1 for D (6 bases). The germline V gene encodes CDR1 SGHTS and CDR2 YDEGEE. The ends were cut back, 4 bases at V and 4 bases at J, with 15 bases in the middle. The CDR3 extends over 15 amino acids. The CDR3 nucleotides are TGTGCCAGCAGCGCTCGACAGGTGGGGAATCAGCCCCAGCATTTT. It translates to CASSARQVGNQPQHF.

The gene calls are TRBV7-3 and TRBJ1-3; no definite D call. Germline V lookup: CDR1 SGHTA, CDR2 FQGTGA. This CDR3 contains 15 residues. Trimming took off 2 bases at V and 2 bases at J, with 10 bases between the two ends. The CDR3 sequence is CASSLGGPAGNTIYF. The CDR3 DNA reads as TGTGCCAGCAGCTTAGGAGGGCCGGCTGGAAACACCATATATTTT.

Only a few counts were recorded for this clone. The DNA for the CDR3 is TGTGCCAGCAGCTTGACACTAGCGGGAGGGCACAATGAGCAGTTCTTC. Translated: CASSLTLAGGHNEQFF. J is TRBJ2-1 and V is TRBV11-2; 13 nucleotides match TRBD2. J was trimmed by 5 bases and V by 3 bases; bases with no gene match: 4. The CDR3 is 16 residues long. The V gene's germline CDR1 is SGHAT and CDR2 FQNNGV. The variable domain in full, with the rest retrieved from reference TRBV11-2 and TRBJ2-1, is EAGVAQSPRYKIIEKRQSVAFWCNPISGHATLYWYQQILGQGPKLLIQFQNNGVVDDSQLPKDRFSAERLKGVDSTLKIQPAKLEDSAVYLCASSLTLAGGHNEQFFGPGTRLTVL.

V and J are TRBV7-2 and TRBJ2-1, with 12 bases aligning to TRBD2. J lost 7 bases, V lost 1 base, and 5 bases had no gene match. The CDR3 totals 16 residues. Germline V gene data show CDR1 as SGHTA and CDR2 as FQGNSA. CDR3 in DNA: TGTGCCAGCAGCTTAGTCGGACTAGCGGGAATGAATGAGCAGTTCTTC. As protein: CASSLVGLAGMNEQFF. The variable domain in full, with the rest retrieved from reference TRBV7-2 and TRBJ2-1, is GAGVSQSPSNKVTEKGKDVELRCDPISGHTALYWYRQSLGQGLEFLIYFQGNSAPDKSGLPSDRFSAERTGGSVSTLTIQRTQQEDSAVYLCASSLVGLAGMNEQFFGPGTRLTVL.

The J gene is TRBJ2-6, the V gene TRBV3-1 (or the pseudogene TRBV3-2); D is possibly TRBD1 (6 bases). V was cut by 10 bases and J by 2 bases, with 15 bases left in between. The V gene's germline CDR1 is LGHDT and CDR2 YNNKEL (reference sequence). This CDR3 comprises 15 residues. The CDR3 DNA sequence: TGTGCCACTCAGGACAGAAACGCTGGGGCCAACGTCCTGACTTTC. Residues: CATQDRNAGANVLTF.

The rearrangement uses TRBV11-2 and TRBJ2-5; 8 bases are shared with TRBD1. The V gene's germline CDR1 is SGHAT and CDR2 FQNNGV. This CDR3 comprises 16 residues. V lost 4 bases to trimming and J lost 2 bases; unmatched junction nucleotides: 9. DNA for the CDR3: TGTGCCAGCAGCTCGCGGACAGGGAGGAATCAAGAGACCCAGTACTTC. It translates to CASSSRTGRNQETQYF.

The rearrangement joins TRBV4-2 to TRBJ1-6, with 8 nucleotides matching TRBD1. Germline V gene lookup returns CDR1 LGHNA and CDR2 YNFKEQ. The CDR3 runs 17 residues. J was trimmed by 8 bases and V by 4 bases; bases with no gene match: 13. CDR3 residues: CASSRETRRDRYSPLHF. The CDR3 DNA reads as TGTGCCAGCAGCCGAGAGACTCGCCGGGACAGGTATTCACCCCTCCACTTT.

In nucleotides, the CDR3 is TGTGCCAGCAGGCAGGGGGTCGACAATGAGCAGTTCTTC. Protein sequence: CASRQGVDNEQFF. The V gene is TRBV6-5, the J gene TRBJ2-1, with 7 bases that match TRBD1. V gave up 6 bases and J gave up 5 bases; unmatched junction bases: 4. The length of the CDR3 is 13 residues. Germline V gene sequence: CDR1 MNHEY, CDR2 SVGAGI.

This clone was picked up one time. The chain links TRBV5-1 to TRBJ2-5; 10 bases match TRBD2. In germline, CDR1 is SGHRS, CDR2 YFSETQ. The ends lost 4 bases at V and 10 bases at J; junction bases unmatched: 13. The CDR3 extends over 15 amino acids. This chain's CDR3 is CASSVGTSESRSQYF. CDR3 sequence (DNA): TGCGCCAGCAGCGTAGGGACTAGCGAAAGCAGGAGCCAGTACTTC. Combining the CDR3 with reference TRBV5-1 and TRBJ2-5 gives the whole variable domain KAGVTQTPRYLIKTRGQQVTLSCSPISGHRSVSWYQQTPGQGLQFLFEYFSETQRNKGNFPGRFSGRQFSNSRSEMNVSTLELGDSALYLCASSVGTSESRSQYFGPGTRLLVL.

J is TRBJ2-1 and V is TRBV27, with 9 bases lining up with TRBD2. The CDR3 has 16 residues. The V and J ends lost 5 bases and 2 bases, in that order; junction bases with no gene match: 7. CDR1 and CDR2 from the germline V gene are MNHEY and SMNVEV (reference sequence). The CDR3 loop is CASSLGGLAPYNEQFF. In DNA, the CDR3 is TGTGCCAGCAGTCTCGGAGGACTAGCGCCCTACAATGAGCAGTTCTTC.

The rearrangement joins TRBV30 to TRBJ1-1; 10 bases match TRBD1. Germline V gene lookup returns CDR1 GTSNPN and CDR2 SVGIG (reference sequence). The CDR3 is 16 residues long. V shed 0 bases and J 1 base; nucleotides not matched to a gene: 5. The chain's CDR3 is CAWSVLGQGRNTEAFF. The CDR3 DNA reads TGTGCCTGGAGTGTACTGGGACAGGGGAGGAACACTGAAGCTTTCTTT.

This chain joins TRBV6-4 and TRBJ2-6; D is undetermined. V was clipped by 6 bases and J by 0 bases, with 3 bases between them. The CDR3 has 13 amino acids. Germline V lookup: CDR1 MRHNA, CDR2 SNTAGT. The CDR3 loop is CASSHSGANVLTF. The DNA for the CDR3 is TGTGCCAGCAGCCACTCTGGGGCCAACGTCCTGACTTTC.

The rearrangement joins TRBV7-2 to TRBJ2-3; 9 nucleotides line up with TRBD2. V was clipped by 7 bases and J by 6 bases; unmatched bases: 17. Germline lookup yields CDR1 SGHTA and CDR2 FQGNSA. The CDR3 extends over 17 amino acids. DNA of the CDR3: TGTGCCAGCACCCATAGCGGGGGATCGCCCCGGGCGGATACGCAGTATTTT. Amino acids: CASTHSGGSPRADTQYF. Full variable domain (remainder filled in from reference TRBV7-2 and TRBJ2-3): GAGVSQSPSNKVTEKGKDVELRCDPISGHTALYWYRQSLGQGLEFLIYFQGNSAPDKSGLPSDRFSAERTGGSVSTLTIQRTQQEDSAVYLCASTHSGGSPRADTQYFGPGTRLTVL.

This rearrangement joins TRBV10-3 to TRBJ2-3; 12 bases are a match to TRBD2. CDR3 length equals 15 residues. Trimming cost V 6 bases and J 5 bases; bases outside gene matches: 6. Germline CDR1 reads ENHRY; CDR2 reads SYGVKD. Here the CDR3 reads CAISASGGAGDTQYF. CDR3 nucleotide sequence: TGTGCCATCAGCGCTAGCGGGGGGGCAGGAGATACGCAGTATTTT.

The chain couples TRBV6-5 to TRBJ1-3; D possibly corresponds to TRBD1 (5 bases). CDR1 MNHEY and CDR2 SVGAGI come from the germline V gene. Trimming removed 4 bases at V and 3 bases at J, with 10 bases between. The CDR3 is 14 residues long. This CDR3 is CASSWTRGGNTIYF. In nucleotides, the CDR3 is TGTGCCAGCAGTTGGACAAGGGGTGGAAACACCATATATTTT.

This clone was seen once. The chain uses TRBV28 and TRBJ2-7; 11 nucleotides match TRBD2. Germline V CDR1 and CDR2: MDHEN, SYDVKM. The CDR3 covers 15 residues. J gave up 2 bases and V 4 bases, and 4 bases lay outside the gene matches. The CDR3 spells CASSSRLAGTYEQYF. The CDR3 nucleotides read TGTGCCAGCAGTTCCCGACTAGCGGGAACCTACGAGCAGTACTTC.

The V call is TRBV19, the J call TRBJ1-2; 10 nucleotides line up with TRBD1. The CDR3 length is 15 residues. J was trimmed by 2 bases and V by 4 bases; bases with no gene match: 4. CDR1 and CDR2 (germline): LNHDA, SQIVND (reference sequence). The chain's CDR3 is CASSRGQGMNYGYTF. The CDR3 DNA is TGTGCCAGTAGTAGGGGACAGGGGATGAACTATGGCTACACCTTC.

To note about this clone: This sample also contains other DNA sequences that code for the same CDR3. CDR3 bases: TGTGCCAGCAGCCCCAGCGGGAGGTACGAGCAGTACTTC. Protein sequence: CASSPSGRYEQYF. The V call is TRBV7-9, the J call TRBJ2-7; TRBD2 aligns across 9 bases. CDR3 length: 13 amino acids. With 5 bases clipped from V and 4 bases from J, the junction kept 3 bases outside the gene matches. Germline V gene sequence: CDR1 SEHNR, CDR2 FQNEAQ (reference sequence).

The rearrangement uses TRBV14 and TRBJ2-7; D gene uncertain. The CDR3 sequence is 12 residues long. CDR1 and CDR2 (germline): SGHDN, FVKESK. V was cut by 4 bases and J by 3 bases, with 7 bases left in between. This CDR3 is CASSRNFYEQYF. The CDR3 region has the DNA TGTGCCAGCAGCCGAAACTTCTACGAGCAGTACTTC.

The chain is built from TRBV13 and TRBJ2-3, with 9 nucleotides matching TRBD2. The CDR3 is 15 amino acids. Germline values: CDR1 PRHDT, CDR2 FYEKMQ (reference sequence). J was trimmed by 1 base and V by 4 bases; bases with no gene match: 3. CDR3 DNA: TGTGCCAGCAGCTATAGCGGGGGCCGCACAGATACGCAGTATTTT. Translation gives CASSYSGGRTDTQYF.

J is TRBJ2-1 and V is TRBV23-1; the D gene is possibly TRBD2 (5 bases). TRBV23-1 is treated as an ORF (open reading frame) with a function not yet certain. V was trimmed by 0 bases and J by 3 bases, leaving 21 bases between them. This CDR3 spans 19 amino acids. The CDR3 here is CASSQSHPDSRSDYNEQFF. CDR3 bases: TGCGCCAGCAGTCAATCGCACCCGGACTCCAGATCAGACTACAATGAGCAGTTCTTC.

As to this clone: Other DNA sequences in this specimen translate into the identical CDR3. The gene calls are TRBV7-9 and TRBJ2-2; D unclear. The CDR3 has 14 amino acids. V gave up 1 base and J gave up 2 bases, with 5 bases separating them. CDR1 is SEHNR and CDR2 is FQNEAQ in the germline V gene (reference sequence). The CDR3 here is CASSLGLNTGELFF. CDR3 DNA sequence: TGTGCCAGCAGCTTAGGACTCAACACCGGGGAGCTGTTTTTT. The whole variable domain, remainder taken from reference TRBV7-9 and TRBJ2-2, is DTGVSQNPRHKITKRGQNVTFRCDPISEHNRLYWYRQTLGQGPEFLTYFQNEAQLEKSRLLSDRFSAERPKGSFSTLEIQRTEQGDSAMYLCASSLGLNTGELFFGEGSRLTVL.

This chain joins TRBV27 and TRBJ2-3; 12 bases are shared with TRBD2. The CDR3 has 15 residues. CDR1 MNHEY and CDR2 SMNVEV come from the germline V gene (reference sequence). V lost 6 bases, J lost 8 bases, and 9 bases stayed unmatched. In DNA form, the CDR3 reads TGTGCCAGCAGGACCGGGACTAGCGGGCCAATTACGCAGTATTTT. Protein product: CASRTGTSGPITQYF.

As DNA, the CDR3 is TGTGCCAGCAGCTTTAGGACAGCCAACTATGAAGCTTTCTTT. Translated: CASSFRTANYEAFF. This sequence joins TRBV11-2 and TRBJ1-1; a weak D match, TRBD1 (6 bases). The germline gives CDR1 SGHAT, CDR2 FQNNGV. CDR3 size: 14 residues. Trimming stripped 3 bases from V and 7 bases from J, with 15 bases between.